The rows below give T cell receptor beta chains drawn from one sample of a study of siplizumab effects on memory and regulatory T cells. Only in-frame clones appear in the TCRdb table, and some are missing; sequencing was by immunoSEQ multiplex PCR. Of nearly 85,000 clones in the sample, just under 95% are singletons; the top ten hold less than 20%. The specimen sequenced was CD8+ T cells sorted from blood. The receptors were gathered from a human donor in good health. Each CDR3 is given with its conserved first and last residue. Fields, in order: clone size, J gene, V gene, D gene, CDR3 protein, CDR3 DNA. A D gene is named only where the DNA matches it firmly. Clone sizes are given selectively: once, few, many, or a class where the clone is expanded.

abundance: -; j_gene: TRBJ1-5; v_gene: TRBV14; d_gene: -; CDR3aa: CASSQGQYSNQPQHF; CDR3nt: TGTGCCAGCAGCCAAGGCCAATATAGCAATCAGCCCCAGCATTTT
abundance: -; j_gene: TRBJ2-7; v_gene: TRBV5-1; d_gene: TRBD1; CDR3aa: CASSSGQGPYEQYF; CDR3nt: TGCGCCAGCAGCTCCGGACAGGGTCCCTACGAGCAGTACTTC
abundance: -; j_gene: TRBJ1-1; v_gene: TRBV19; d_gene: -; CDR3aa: CASSTGGMTEAFF; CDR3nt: TGTGCCAGTAGCACGGGGGGGATGACTGAAGCTTTCTTT
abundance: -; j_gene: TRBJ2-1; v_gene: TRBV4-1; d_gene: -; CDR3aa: CASSRYMGENEQFF; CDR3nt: TGCGCCAGCAGCCGGTACATGGGAGAGAATGAGCAGTTCTTC
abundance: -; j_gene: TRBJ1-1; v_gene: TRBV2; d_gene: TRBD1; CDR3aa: CASSEEGTGDTEAFF; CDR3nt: TGTGCCAGCAGTGAAGAGGGGACAGGGGACACTGAAGCTTTCTTT
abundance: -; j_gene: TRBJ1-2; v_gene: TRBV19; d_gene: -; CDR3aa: CASSISSGFYGYTF; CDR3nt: TGTGCCAGTAGTATCTCATCCGGGTTCTATGGCTACACCTTC
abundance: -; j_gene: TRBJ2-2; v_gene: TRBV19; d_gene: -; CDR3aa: CASSIGPGGELFF; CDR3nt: TGTGCCAGTAGTATAGGGCCGGGCGGGGAGCTGTTTTTT
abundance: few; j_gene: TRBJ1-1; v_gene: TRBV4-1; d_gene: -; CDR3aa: CASSPTPNTEAFF; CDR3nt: TGCGCCAGCAGCCCGACACCGAACACTGAAGCTTTCTTT
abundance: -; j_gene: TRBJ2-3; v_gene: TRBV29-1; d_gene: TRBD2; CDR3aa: CSVVGGGRATSTDTQYF; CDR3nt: TGCAGCGTTGTCGGGGGGGGTCGGGCAACTAGCACAGATACGCAGTATTTT
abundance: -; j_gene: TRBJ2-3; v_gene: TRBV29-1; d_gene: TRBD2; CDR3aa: CSVQGLLAGSTSTDTQYF; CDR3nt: TGCAGCGTACAGGGTTTACTAGCGGGAAGTACTAGCACAGATACGCAGTATTTT
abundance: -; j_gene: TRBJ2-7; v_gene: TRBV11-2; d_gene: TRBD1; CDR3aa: CASSLGDRVYEQYF; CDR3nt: TGTGCCAGCAGCTTAGGGGACAGGGTCTACGAGCAGTACTTC
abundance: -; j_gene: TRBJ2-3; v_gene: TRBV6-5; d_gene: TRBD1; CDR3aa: CASRTTGSPDTQYF; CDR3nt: TGTGCCAGCAGGACGACAGGGTCCCCAGATACGCAGTATTTT
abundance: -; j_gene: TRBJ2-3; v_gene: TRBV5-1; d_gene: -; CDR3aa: CASSFFGSSTDTQYF; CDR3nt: TGCGCCAGCAGTTTTTTTGGTTCTAGCACAGATACGCAGTATTTT
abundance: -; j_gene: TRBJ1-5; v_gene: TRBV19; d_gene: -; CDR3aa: CASSIDREMSNQPQHF; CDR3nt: TGTGCCAGTAGTATAGACAGGGAGATGAGCAATCAGCCCCAGCATTTT
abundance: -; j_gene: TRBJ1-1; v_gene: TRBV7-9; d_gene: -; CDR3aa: CASSATGEAFF; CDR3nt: TGTGCCAGCAGCGCCACAGGGGAAGCTTTCTTT
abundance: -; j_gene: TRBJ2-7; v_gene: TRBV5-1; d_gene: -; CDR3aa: CASRAGSPYEQYF; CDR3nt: TGCGCCAGCAGGGCGGGAAGCCCCTACGAGCAGTACTTC
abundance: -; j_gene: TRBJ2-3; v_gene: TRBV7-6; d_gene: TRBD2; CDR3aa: CASSPRLAGDTQYF; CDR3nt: TGTGCCAGCAGCCCTAGACTAGCGGGAGATACGCAGTATTTT
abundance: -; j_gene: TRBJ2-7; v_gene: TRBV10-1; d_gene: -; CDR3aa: CASSRDNYEQYF; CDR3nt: TGCGCCAGCAGCCGGGACAACTACGAGCAGTACTTC
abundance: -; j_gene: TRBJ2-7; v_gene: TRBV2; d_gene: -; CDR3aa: CASIGGPSSYEQYF; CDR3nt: TGTGCCAGCATAGGGGGGCCATCTTCCTACGAGCAGTACTTC
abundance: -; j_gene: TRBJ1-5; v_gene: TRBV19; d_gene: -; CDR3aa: CASDSTDQPQHF; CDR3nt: TGTGCCAGTGACTCCACCGACCAGCCCCAGCATTTT
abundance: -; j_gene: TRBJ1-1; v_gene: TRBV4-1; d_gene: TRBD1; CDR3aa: CASTQEGQGRTEAFF; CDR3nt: TGCGCCAGCACCCAGGAGGGACAGGGAAGAACTGAAGCTTTCTTT
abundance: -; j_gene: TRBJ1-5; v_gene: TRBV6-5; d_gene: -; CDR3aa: CASSSTARSEPQHF; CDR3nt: TGTGCCAGCAGTTCGACTGCGAGGTCGGAACCCCAGCATTTT
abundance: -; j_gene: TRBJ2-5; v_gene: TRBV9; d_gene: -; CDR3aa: CASSVTEETQYF; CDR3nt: TGTGCCAGCAGCGTGACAGAAGAGACCCAGTACTTC
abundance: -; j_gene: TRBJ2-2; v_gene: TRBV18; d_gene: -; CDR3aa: CASSPDVDTGELFF; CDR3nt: TGTGCCAGCTCACCAGATGTGGACACCGGGGAGCTGTTTTTT
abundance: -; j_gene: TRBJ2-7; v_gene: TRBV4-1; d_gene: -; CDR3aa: CASSQDYGDTHYEQYF; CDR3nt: TGCGCCAGCAGCCAAGATTATGGGGACACTCACTACGAGCAGTACTTC
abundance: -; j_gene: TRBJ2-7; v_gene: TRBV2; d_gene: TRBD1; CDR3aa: CASSEAGTGRYEQYF; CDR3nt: TGTGCCAGCAGTGAAGCTGGGACAGGAAGGTACGAGCAGTACTTC
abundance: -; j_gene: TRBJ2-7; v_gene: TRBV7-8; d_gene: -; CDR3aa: CASSPMNRRLYYEQYF; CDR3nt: TGTGCCAGCAGCCCAATGAATCGTCGACTCTACTACGAGCAGTACTTC
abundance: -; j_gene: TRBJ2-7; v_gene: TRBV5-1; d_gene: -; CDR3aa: CASSLGGGEQYF; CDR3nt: TGCGCCAGCAGCCTCGGGGGAGGCGAGCAGTACTTC
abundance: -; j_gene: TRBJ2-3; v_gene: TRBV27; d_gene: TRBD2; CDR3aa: CASSSSAGDWRGTDTQYF; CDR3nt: TGTGCCAGCAGTTCGAGCGCGGGAGATTGGCGGGGCACAGATACGCAGTATTTT
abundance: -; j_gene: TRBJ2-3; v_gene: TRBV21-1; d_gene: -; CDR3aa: CASSIHSGLADPSTDTQYF; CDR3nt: TGTGCCAGCAGCATCCACTCGGGACTAGCGGACCCTAGCACAGATACGCAGTATTTT
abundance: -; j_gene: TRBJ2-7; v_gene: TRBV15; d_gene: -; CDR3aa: CATSRDRTGEQYF; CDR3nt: TGTGCCACCAGCAGAGATCGAACCGGCGAGCAGTACTTC
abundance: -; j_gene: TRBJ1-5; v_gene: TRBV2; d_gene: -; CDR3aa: CASSERDSQAGQPQHF; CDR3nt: TGTGCCAGCTCCGAGAGAGACAGTCAGGCAGGGCAGCCCCAGCATTTT
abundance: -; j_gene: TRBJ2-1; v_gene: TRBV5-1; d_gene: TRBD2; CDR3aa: CASSWDKTSGSWNEQFF; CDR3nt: TGCGCCAGCAGCTGGGACAAGACTAGCGGGAGTTGGAATGAGCAGTTCTTC
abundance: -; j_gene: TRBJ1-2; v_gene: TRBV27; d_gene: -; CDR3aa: CASSLSVGQPDYGYTF; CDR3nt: TGTGCCAGCAGTTTATCGGTTGGACAACCCGACTATGGCTACACCTTC